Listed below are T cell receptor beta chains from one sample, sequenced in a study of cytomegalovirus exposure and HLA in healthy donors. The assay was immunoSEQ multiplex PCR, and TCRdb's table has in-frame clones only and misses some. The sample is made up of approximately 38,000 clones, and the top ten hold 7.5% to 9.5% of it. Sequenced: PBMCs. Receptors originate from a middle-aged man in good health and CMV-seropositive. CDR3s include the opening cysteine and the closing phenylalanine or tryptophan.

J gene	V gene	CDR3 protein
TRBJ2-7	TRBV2	CASHLGREHEQYF
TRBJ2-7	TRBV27	CASKGQGYEQYF
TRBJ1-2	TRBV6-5	CASSYGLSSGGYTF
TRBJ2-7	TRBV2	CASMAGVEQYF
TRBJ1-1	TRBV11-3	CASRRGDTEAFF
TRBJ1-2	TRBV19	CASSKGRDYGYTF
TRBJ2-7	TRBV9	CASSLLQNESTYEQYF
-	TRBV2	CASSRRQEVNEQYF
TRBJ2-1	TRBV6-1	CASSEDHPLGVAGYNEQFF
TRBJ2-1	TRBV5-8	CASSLHTRTSGSSNEQFF
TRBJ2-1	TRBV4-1	CASSPRRALYAGGGDEQFF
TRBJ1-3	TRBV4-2	CASSQESGTASGNTIYF
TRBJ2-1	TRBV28	CASTGGDSSYNEQFF
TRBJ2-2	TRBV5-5	CASSLGSGTGELFF
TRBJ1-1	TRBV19	CASSLDRDLNTEAFF
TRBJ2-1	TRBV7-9	CASSLQGLYNEQFF